The 25 T cell receptor beta chains below come from one sample, sequenced in a study of blood T cell repertoires in COVID-19. Profiling relied on immunoSEQ multiplex PCR, and the TCRdb table lists in-frame clones only, not all of them. The data hold over 100,000 clones, with about nine tenths observed a single time. Source material: peripheral blood. These receptors were obtained from a man in his fifties with active COVID-19.

This chain uses TRBV7-9 with TRBJ2-1, with TRBD2 matching over 9 bases. CDR3 size: 14 residues. Losses at the gene ends were 8 bases for V and 7 bases for J; bases not matched to a gene: 9. CDR1 SEHNR and CDR2 FQNEAQ come from the germline V gene (reference sequence). The CDR3 nucleotides read TGTGCCAGCGGTATAGCGGGAGCTTTAAATGAGCAGTTCTTC. Translating gives CASGIAGALNEQFF.

The chain couples TRBV7-9 to TRBJ2-7; 7 bases align to TRBD1. The V gene end was trimmed by 5 bases and the J gene end by 2 bases; junction bases not matched to a gene: 6. The CDR3 spans 14 residues. Germline lookup yields CDR1 SEHNR and CDR2 FQNEAQ (reference sequence). This CDR3 reads CASSPRQGPYEQYF. The CDR3 DNA reads TGTGCCAGCAGCCCGAGACAGGGCCCCTACGAGCAGTACTTC.

The chain carries TRBV19 and TRBJ2-7, with D uncertain. Trimming stripped 1 base from V and 0 bases from J, with 13 bases between. The length of the CDR3 is 16 residues. Germline V gene lookup returns CDR1 LNHDA and CDR2 SQIVND (reference sequence). The CDR3 protein is CASSIVPGLSSYEQYF. The CDR3 DNA is TGTGCCAGTAGTATAGTTCCCGGGTTGAGCTCCTACGAGCAGTACTTC. Supplemented by reference TRBV19 and TRBJ2-7, the full variable domain reads DGGITQSPKYLFRKEGQNVTLSCEQNLNHDAMYWYRQDPGQGLRLIYYSQIVNDFQKGDIAEGYSVSREKKESFPLTVTSAQKNPTAFYLCASSIVPGLSSYEQYFGPGTRLTVT.

This clone was observed a handful of times. V gene TRBV7-2 combines with J gene TRBJ2-7; TRBD2 matches 7 bases. Germline trimming cut 3 bases from V and 7 bases from J; bases unmatched to any gene: 9. This CDR3 has 14 residues. Germline CDR1 reads SGHTA; CDR2 reads FQGNSA. The CDR3 DNA reads as TGTGCCAGCAGCTTTTCCCCGGGGGGAACGGAGCAGTACTTC. The encoded protein is CASSFSPGGTEQYF. Filled out from reference TRBV7-2 and TRBJ2-7, the complete variable domain reads GAGVSQSPSNKVTEKGKDVELRCDPISGHTALYWYRQSLGQGLEFLIYFQGNSAPDKSGLPSDRFSAERTGGSVSTLTIQRTQQEDSAVYLCASSFSPGGTEQYFGPGTRLTVT.

The CDR3 DNA sequence: TGTGCCAGCAGCCCGGGACAGGGGTTGGCTAACTATGGCTACACCTTC. Encoded protein: CASSPGQGLANYGYTF. The chain carries TRBV27 and TRBJ1-2; 10 positions match TRBD1. The V gene end was trimmed by 6 bases and the J gene end by 0 bases; junction bases not matched to a gene: 7. Germline V CDR1 and CDR2: MNHEY, SMNVEV (reference sequence). CDR3 size: 16 residues.

The V call is TRBV29-1, the J call TRBJ2-2; 8 nucleotides align to TRBD2. This CDR3 spans 13 amino acids. The V gene end was trimmed by 8 bases and the J gene end by 3 bases; junction bases not matched to a gene: 5. Per the germline V gene, CDR1 is SQVTM and CDR2 is ANQGSEA. CDR3 residues: CSFGGADTGELFF. The CDR3, as DNA: TGCAGCTTCGGGGGGGCGGACACCGGGGAGCTGTTTTTT.

The V and J genes are TRBV6-2 or TRBV6-3 and TRBJ2-5, with 12 bases matching TRBD2. V lost 6 bases to trimming and J lost 4 bases; unmatched junction nucleotides: 6. CDR1 is MNHEY, CDR2 SVGEGT, per germline. The CDR3 runs 15 residues. The CDR3 nucleotides read TGTGCCAGCAGCATTCTAGCGGGGGGGCGAGAGACCCAGTACTTC. Translating gives CASSILAGGRETQYF.

This sequence joins TRBV11-2 and TRBJ2-2; D not certain. V was shortened by 1 base and J by 6 bases, with 6 bases between the two germline ends. The CDR3 length is 13 residues. Germline V gene lookup returns CDR1 SGHAT and CDR2 FQNNGV. Here the CDR3 reads CASSLVTSGELFF. The CDR3 coding sequence is TGTGCCAGCAGCTTAGTAACATCCGGGGAGCTGTTTTTT.

The genes are TRBV19 and TRBJ1-2; D is perhaps TRBD1 (5 bases). Germline CDR1 reads LNHDA; CDR2 reads SQIVND (reference sequence). The CDR3 has 13 amino acids. Trimming cost V 3 bases and J 5 bases, with 10 bases left between them. The CDR3 DNA follows: TGTGCCAGTAGTATTGCCAGGGTTTATGGCTACACCTTC. It translates to CASSIARVYGYTF.

The chain has TRBV3-1 (or the pseudogene TRBV3-2) and TRBJ2-7; 7 nucleotides line up with TRBD2. This CDR3 comprises 15 residues. J was trimmed by 2 bases and V by 1 base; bases with no gene match: 5. In germline, CDR1 is LGHDT, CDR2 YNNKEL (reference sequence). CDR3: CASSQGAGVTYEQYF. CDR3 sequence (DNA): TGTGCCAGCAGCCAAGGGGCGGGGGTCACCTACGAGCAGTACTTC.

J is TRBJ1-2 and V is TRBV6-2 or TRBV6-3, with TRBD1 as a possible D gene (6 bases). V was cut by 6 bases and J by 11 bases, with 16 bases left in between. The germline V gene encodes CDR1 MNHEY and CDR2 SVGEGT. CDR3 size: 12 residues. CDR3 sequence reads: CASSRDGGPYTF. CDR3 bases: TGTGCCAGCAGCCGCGACGGGGGGCCATACACCTTC.

This sequence joins TRBV3-1 (or the pseudogene TRBV3-2) and TRBJ1-3; D not resolved. V was clipped by 2 bases and J by 0 bases, with 8 bases between them. The germline gives CDR1 LGHDT, CDR2 YNNKEL (reference sequence). This CDR3 contains 15 residues. CDR3 loop: CASSQLSSSGNTIYF. DNA for the CDR3: TGTGCCAGCAGCCAATTATCTTCCTCTGGAAACACCATATATTTT.

The chain carries TRBV11-2 and TRBJ2-7; D call uncertain. This CDR3 spans 11 amino acids. Trimming took 1 base from V and 5 from J, leaving 3 bases between them. Germline CDR1 and CDR2: SGHAT and FQNNGV. The CDR3 DNA reads as TGTGCCAGCAGCTTAGCCGACGAGCAGTACTTC. The encoded protein is CASSLADEQYF.

In regard to this clone: This may be a read error: a much more frequent sequence differs by one nucleotide. The chain employs TRBV19 and TRBJ1-3; D not certain. There are 15 residues in the CDR3. Per the germline V gene, CDR1 is LNHDA and CDR2 is SQIVND (reference sequence). The CDR3 loop is CTSSIGGPYGNTIYF. DNA for the CDR3: TGTACCAGTAGTATAGGAGGGCCTTATGGAAACACCATATATTTT. Full variable domain (rest looked up from reference TRBV19 and TRBJ1-3): DGGITQSPKYLFRKEGQNVTLSCEQNLNHDAMYWYRQDPGQGLRLIYYSQIVNDFQKGDIAEGYSVSREKKESFPLTVTSAQKNPTAFYLCTSSIGGPYGNTIYFGEGSWLTVV.

The chain is built from TRBV9 and TRBJ1-2, with 7 bases that match TRBD1. J gave up 3 bases and V 4 bases, and 12 bases lay outside the gene matches. The V gene's germline CDR1 is SGDLS and CDR2 YYNGEE. This CDR3 comprises 16 residues. Here the CDR3 reads CASSISDRDSYYGYTF. Written as DNA, the CDR3 is TGTGCCAGCAGCATAAGCGACCGGGACAGCTACTATGGCTACACCTTC.

The CDR3 region is CASRIQGGSLNYGYTF. The CDR3 nucleotides are TGTGCCAGCAGAATCCAAGGGGGCTCCCTAAACTATGGCTACACCTTC. The chain is built from TRBV27 and TRBJ1-2; 7 bases match TRBD1. Germline assignment: CDR1 MNHEY and CDR2 SMNVEV (reference sequence). The CDR3 is 16 amino acids. V gave up 6 bases and J gave up 2 bases; unmatched junction bases: 12.

The chain is built from TRBV10-3 and TRBJ2-5; TRBD1 might be the D (5 bases). The germline V gene encodes CDR1 ENHRY and CDR2 SYGVKD. The length of the CDR3 is 11 residues. The germline V and J ends were trimmed by 6 bases and 5 bases, with 7 bases remaining between them. CDR3 bases: TGTGCCATCAGGGCAGGGGAGACCCAGTACTTC. Protein: CAIRAGETQYF.

V and J are TRBV5-1 and TRBJ2-5; 8 bases map to TRBD2. The V gene end was trimmed by 7 bases and the J gene end by 2 bases; junction bases not matched to a gene: 10. Germline CDR1 SGHRS, CDR2 YFSETQ. The CDR3 runs 15 residues. CDR3 bases: TGCGCCAGCTTTGAAGGGGTAGCGGGGCAAGAGACCCAGTACTTC. It codes for CASFEGVAGQETQYF. Filled out from reference TRBV5-1 and TRBJ2-5, the complete variable domain reads KAGVTQTPRYLIKTRGQQVTLSCSPISGHRSVSWYQQTPGQGLQFLFEYFSETQRNKGNFPGRFSGRQFSNSRSEMNVSTLELGDSALYLCASFEGVAGQETQYFGPGTRLLVL.

This chain connects TRBV5-5 to TRBJ1-5; no clear D. Trimming removed 0 bases from V and 0 bases from J, with 10 bases in between. The CDR3 has 16 amino acids. Germline V CDR1 and CDR2: SGHKS, YYEKEE (reference sequence). The DNA of the CDR3 is TGTGCCAGCAGCTTGGCAGGAATGGTTAGCAATCAGCCCCAGCATTTT. Residues: CASSLAGMVSNQPQHF.

This rearrangement joins TRBV4-2 to TRBJ2-2; 7 bases map to TRBD1. CDR1 and CDR2 from the germline V gene are LGHNA and YNFKEQ. The V and J ends lost 4 bases and 6 bases, in that order; junction bases with no gene match: 8. CDR3 size: 15 residues. CDR3 bases: TGTGCCAGCAGCCCCCGGGACAGTGGCGCCGGGGAGCTGTTTTTT. Its translation is CASSPRDSGAGELFF.

The V call is TRBV2, the J call TRBJ1-5; D possibly corresponds to TRBD1 (6 bases). Trimming removed 5 bases from V and 6 bases from J, with 29 bases in between. CDR1 is SNHLY and CDR2 is FYNNEI in the germline V gene. The CDR3 length is 19 residues. The CDR3 DNA reads TGTGCCAGCAGTTCCGTTTATTTCCAGGGGATGTCTAGTAGTCAGCCCCAGCATTTT. Translating gives CASSSVYFQGMSSSQPQHF.

This chain uses TRBV6-2 or TRBV6-3 with TRBJ1-2, with D possibly being TRBD1 (5 bases). V lost 0 bases, J lost 0 bases, and 17 bases lay in between. This CDR3 region has 18 residues. The V gene's germline CDR1 is MNHEY and CDR2 SVGEGT. CDR3 sequence (DNA): TGTGCCAGCAGTTACTCGATCCGGGGGGTTACGGCTAACTATGGCTACACCTTC. Translating it yields CASSYSIRGVTANYGYTF.

The gene calls are TRBV3-1 (or the pseudogene TRBV3-2) and TRBJ1-6, with D possibly being TRBD1 (6 bases). Germline CDR1 is LGHDT and CDR2 is YNNKEL (reference sequence). The CDR3 is made up of 14 amino acids. V lost 4 bases to trimming and J lost 10 bases, with 14 bases between them. The CDR3 bases are TGTGCCAGCAGCCCCTGGCAGGGGAACTCACCCCTCCACTTT. It codes for CASSPWQGNSPLHF.

The DNA for the CDR3 is TGCGCCAGCAGCCCGTGGACTAGCCATGAGCAGTTCTTC. It is translated as CASSPWTSHEQFF. V gene TRBV4-1 combines with J gene TRBJ2-1; 8 bases agree with TRBD2. V was clipped by 4 bases and J by 8 bases; unmatched bases: 4. CDR1 MGHRA and CDR2 YSYEKL come from the germline V gene. The length of the CDR3 is 13 residues.

This clone was observed once. V is TRBV15 and J is TRBJ1-2, with 7 nucleotides matching TRBD1. The CDR3 length is 14 residues. CDR1 and CDR2 (germline): LNHNV, YYDKDF (reference sequence). The junction had 9 bases not matched to a gene; V was cut back by 4 bases and J by 7 bases. The DNA of the CDR3 is TGTGCCACCAGCATCCAGAGACAGGGAAGTGGCTACACCTTC. It encodes CATSIQRQGSGYTF.